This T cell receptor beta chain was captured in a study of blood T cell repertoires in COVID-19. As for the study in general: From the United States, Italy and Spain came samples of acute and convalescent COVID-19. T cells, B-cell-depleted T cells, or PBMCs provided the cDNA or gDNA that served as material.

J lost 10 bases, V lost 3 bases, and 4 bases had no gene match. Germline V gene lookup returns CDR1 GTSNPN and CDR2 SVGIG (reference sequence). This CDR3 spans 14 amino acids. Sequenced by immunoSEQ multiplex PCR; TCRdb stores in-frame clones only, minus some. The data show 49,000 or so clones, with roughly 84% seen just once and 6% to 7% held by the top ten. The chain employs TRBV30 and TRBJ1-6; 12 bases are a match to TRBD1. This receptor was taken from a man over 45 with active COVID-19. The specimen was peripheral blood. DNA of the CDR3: TGTGCCTGGAGAAGGGACAGGGGGCAGTCACCCCTCCACTTT. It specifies CAWRRDRGQSPLHF. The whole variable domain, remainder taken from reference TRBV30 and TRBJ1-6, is SQTIHQWPATLVQPVGSPLSLECTVEGTSNPNLYWYRQAAGRGLQLLFYSVGIGQISSEVPQNLSASRPQDRQFILSSKKLLLSDSGFYLCAWRRDRGQSPLHFGNGTRLTVT.